Below are 4 T cell receptor beta chains sequenced from a single sample in a study of CD8 T cells in ankylosing spondylitis. TCRdb passed the 5' RACE reads through MiXCR, listing each CDR3 protein once. Here the sample spans under 950,000 distinct CDR3 sequences, roughly 20% being singletons. What these receptors recognize is not known. General study points: Made up of eight highly homologous variants, a TCR beta motif appeared characteristic of ankylosing spondylitis blood.

The sequenced sample was blood, either unsorted or a sorted T cell fraction (not recorded which). All receptors derive from a male donor with ankylosing spondylitis.

In this sample, this clonotype turned up many times. J is TRBJ2-3 and V is TRBV4-3; the D call may be TRBD1 or TRBD2 (5 bases each). The V gene lost 0 bases and the J gene lost 4 bases, with 8 bases spanning the gap. The CDR3 runs to 14 residues. Germline CDR1 is LGHNA and CDR2 is YSLEER. The CDR3 coding sequence is TGCGCCAGCAGCCAAGATGGGGGAGCAGATACGCAGTATTTT. Translating gives CASSQDGGADTQYF.

J is TRBJ1-3 and V is TRBV20-1; D is uncertain. This CDR3 has 14 residues. The germline CDR1 and CDR2 sequences are DFQATT and SNEGSKA (reference sequence). Trimming cost V 6 bases and J 1 base, with 13 bases left between them. Written as DNA, the CDR3 is TGCAGTGCCGCGGACGGGTCATCTGGAAACACCATATATTTT. Its translation: CSAADGSSGNTIYF.

Only a few counts were recorded for this clonotype. This chain joins TRBV15 and TRBJ1-3, with D unresolved. The CDR3 is 16 residues long. CDR1 LNHNV and CDR2 YYDKDF come from the germline V gene (reference sequence). Trimming left V 1 base short and J 0 bases short, with 10 bases between. The CDR3 nucleotides read TGTGCCACCAGCAGAGTACCAGGCCGCTCTGGAAACACCATATATTTT. Amino acids: CATSRVPGRSGNTIYF.

This clonotype was recorded once. The CDR3 coding sequence is TGTGCCAGCTCGCACAGGGGAAGGAACACCATATATTTT. Amino acids: CASSHRGRNTIYF. The V gene is TRBV12-3 or TRBV12-4, the J gene TRBJ1-3; 7 bases agree with TRBD1. The CDR3 is 13 residues long. V was clipped by 8 bases and J by 7 bases; unmatched bases: 8.